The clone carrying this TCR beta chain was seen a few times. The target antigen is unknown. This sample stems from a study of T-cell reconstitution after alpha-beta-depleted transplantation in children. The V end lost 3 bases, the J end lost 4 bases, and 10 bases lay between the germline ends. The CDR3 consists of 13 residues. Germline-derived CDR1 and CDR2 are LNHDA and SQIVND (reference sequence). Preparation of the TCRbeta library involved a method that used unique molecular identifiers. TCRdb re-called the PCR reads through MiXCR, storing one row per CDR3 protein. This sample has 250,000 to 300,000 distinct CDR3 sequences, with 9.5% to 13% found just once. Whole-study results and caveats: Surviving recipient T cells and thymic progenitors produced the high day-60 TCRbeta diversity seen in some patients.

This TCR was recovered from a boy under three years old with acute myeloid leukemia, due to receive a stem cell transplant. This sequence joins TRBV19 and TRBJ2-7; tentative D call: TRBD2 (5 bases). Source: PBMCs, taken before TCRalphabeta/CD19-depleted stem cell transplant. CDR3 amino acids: CASSMGAPYEQYF. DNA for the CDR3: TGTGCCAGTAGTATGGGAGCACCATACGAGCAGTACTTC. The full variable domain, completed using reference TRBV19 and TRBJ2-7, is DGGITQSPKYLFRKEGQNVTLSCEQNLNHDAMYWYRQDPGQGLRLIYYSQIVNDFQKGDIAEGYSVSREKKESFPLTVTSAQKNPTAFYLCASSMGAPYEQYFGPGTRLTVT.